These 22 T cell receptor beta chains came from one sample sequenced in a study of early T cells in non-severe SARS-CoV-2 infection. One entry per CDR3 protein, called by TCRdb with MiXCR from the 5' RACE reads. In the table there are tens of thousands of distinct CDR3 sequences, about 14% of which are singletons. The sample taken for sequencing was whole blood. These receptors all come from an adult who was a healthcare worker with PCR-confirmed SARS-CoV-2 infection or an uninfected control (not recorded which).

This clonotype was detected ten times or more. The rearrangement links TRBV11-2 to TRBJ2-7, with D possibly being TRBD1 (6 bases). Germline CDR1 SGHAT, CDR2 FQNNGV. Trimming stripped 4 bases from V and 0 bases from J, with 13 bases between. This CDR3 contains 15 residues. CDR3 nucleotide sequence: TGTGCCAGCAGCTCCCAAGGACAGAGCTCCTACGAGCAGTACTTC. The encoded protein is CASSSQGQSSYEQYF.

As for this clonotype: A much bigger clone sits one base away, suggesting this may be a read error. The V gene is TRBV5-1, the J gene TRBJ2-2, with no clear D. Trimming cost V 5 bases and J 4 bases, with 15 bases left between them. From germline, CDR1 is SGHRS and CDR2 YFSETQ. The CDR3 covers 15 residues. The CDR3 loop reads CASSPPPGSTGELFF. DNA for the CDR3: TGCGCCAGCAGTCCCCCGCCGGGTTCCACCGGGGAGCTGTTTTTT.

The table lists this clonotype with a few counts. In DNA, the CDR3 is TGTGCCAGCAGCTTAATCTCGGACGACCGCTATGGCTACACCTTC. It yields the protein CASSLISDDRYGYTF. The V and J genes are TRBV11-3 and TRBJ1-2; D remains ambiguous. The CDR3 runs to 15 residues. With 2 bases removed from V and 4 bases from J, the gap between germline ends came to 14 bases. Germline V CDR1 and CDR2: SGHNT, YENEEA.

V and J are TRBV30 and TRBJ1-1; unclear D gene. This CDR3 has 11 amino acids. V lost 4 bases to trimming and J lost 2 bases, with 5 bases between them. CDR1 and CDR2 (germline): GTSNPN, SVGIG (reference sequence). The CDR3 sequence is CAWNLNTEAFF. The CDR3 nucleotides read TGTGCCTGGAACCTCAACACTGAAGCTTTCTTT.

This clonotype has at least ten counts. V and J are TRBV7-3 and TRBJ2-1, with D perhaps being TRBD1 or TRBD2 (5 bases each). CDR1 is SGHTA, CDR2 FQGTGA, per germline. The CDR3 is made up of 12 amino acids. Trimming took 5 bases from V and 9 from J, leaving 11 bases between them. CDR3 sequence reads: CASSPGGSEQFF. For the CDR3, the DNA is TGTGCCAGCAGCCCTGGGGGAAGTGAGCAGTTCTTC.

The chain has TRBV18 and TRBJ2-1; possibly TRBD1 for D (5 bases). CDR3 length: 14 amino acids. The germline CDR1 and CDR2 sequences are KGHSH and LQKENI. The ends were cut back, 2 bases at V and 2 bases at J, with 7 bases in the middle. The CDR3 DNA follows: TGTGCCAGCTCACCAGGGGCGGCCTACAATGAGCAGTTCTTC. As protein: CASSPGAAYNEQFF.

This clonotype was observed at least ten times. The V call is TRBV5-1, the J call TRBJ2-2, with TRBD1 as a possible D gene (5 bases). Germline CDR1 SGHRS, CDR2 YFSETQ. This CDR3 has 15 residues. Trimming cost V 4 bases and J 4 bases, with 14 bases left between them. The CDR3 reads CASSTSPRATGELFF. CDR3 in DNA: TGCGCCAGCAGCACTTCTCCCAGGGCCACCGGGGAGCTGTTTTTT.

This clonotype was seen only a few times. The chain combines TRBV24-1 with TRBJ2-5, with D uncertain. This CDR3 is 12 amino acids long. Trimming removed 3 bases at V and 1 base at J, with 2 bases between. The germline CDR1 and CDR2 sequences are KGHDR and SFDVKD. DNA of the CDR3: TGTGCCACCAGTGATGCCCAAGAGACCCAGTACTTC. Protein sequence: CATSDAQETQYF.

The chain has TRBV29-1 and TRBJ2-1; D is unclear. CDR1 is SQVTM, CDR2 ANQGSEA, per germline. Trimming stripped 1 base from V and 8 bases from J, with 6 bases between. The CDR3 has 11 amino acids. CDR3 in amino acids: CSVEGLHEQFF. The CDR3 DNA follows: TGCAGCGTTGAAGGACTCCATGAGCAGTTCTTC.

The rearrangement joins TRBV29-1 to TRBJ2-3; no clear D. The V end was cut by 1 base, the J end by 2 bases, with 10 bases between. CDR1 and CDR2 from the germline V gene are SQVTM and ANQGSEA. CDR3 length: 14 amino acids. This chain's CDR3 is CSVEVRGFTDTQYF. The CDR3 region has the DNA TGCAGCGTTGAAGTGCGTGGATTCACAGATACGCAGTATTTT.

About this clonotype itself: A read error may explain this, as a much larger clone is one base away. CDR3 region: CASSLLAGVTLF. For the CDR3, the DNA is TGTGCCAGCTCTCTACTAGCGGGGGTTACTCTCTTC. The V gene is TRBV18, the J gene TRBJ2-1; 11 bases match TRBD2. The CDR3 has 12 amino acids. Germline CDR1 is KGHSH and CDR2 is LQKENI. The entire variable domain, with the rest obtained from reference TRBV18 and TRBJ2-1, is as follows: NAGVMQNPRHLVRRRGQEARLRCSPMKGHSHVYWYRQLPEEGLKFMVYLQKENIIDESGMPKERFSAEFPKEGPSILRIQQVVRGDSAAYFCASSLLAGVTLFGPGTRLTVL.

This clonotype has a count of ten or more. The chain is built from TRBV7-9 and TRBJ2-1; D uncertain. Germline CDR1 reads SEHNR; CDR2 reads FQNEAQ (reference sequence). V dropped 1 base and J dropped 5 bases, with 3 bases sitting between them. This CDR3 is built from 12 residues. The CDR3 loop is CASSLGNNEQFF. The CDR3 bases are TGTGCCAGCAGCTTAGGAAACAATGAGCAGTTCTTC. Combining the CDR3 with reference TRBV7-9 and TRBJ2-1 gives the whole variable domain DTGVSQNPRHKITKRGQNVTFRCDPISEHNRLYWYRQTLGQGPEFLTYFQNEAQLEKSRLLSDRFSAERPKGSFSTLEIQRTEQGDSAMYLCASSLGNNEQFFGPGTRLTVL.

The sample holds a few counts of this clonotype. The CDR3 is CASNPSGGADNEQFF. The CDR3 DNA reads as TGTGCCAGCAACCCCAGCGGGGGGGCGGACAATGAGCAGTTCTTC. The chain carries TRBV12-3 or TRBV12-4 and TRBJ2-1; 10 bases are a match to TRBD2. Trimming removed 7 bases from V and 5 bases from J; junction bases left unmatched: 8. CDR3 size: 15 residues.

This clonotype was detected many times. The genes are TRBV5-4 and TRBJ2-3; 7 bases map to TRBD2. This CDR3 has 13 amino acids. Trimming at V came to 0 bases and at J to 5 bases, leaving 0 bases not matched to a gene. Per germline, CDR1 SGHNT and CDR2 YYREEE (reference sequence). The CDR3 sequence is CASSLGGRDTQYF. As DNA, the CDR3 is TGTGCCAGCAGCTTGGGCGGGAGAGATACGCAGTATTTT.

This clonotype was seen a handful of times. The chain couples TRBV28 to TRBJ2-1, with a tentative D call TRBD2 (5 bases). CDR1 and CDR2 (germline): MDHEN, SYDVKM. The V end lost 1 base, the J end lost 8 bases, and 18 bases lay between the germline ends. The length of the CDR3 is 16 residues. In nucleotides, the CDR3 is TGTGCCAGCAGTTTATACGGAGAGGGCGCAGTGCATGAGCAGTTCTTC. It codes for CASSLYGEGAVHEQFF.

This sequence joins TRBV7-8 and TRBJ2-1; TRBD2 might be the D (6 bases). The CDR3 contains 14 residues. Germline values: CDR1 SGHVS, CDR2 FQNEAQ. The V and J ends lost 5 bases and 8 bases respectively, with 16 bases between them. The CDR3 region is CASSPAGPVDEQFF. The CDR3 DNA is TGTGCCAGCAGCCCGGCGGGGCCAGTGGATGAGCAGTTCTTC.

V is TRBV4-1 and J is TRBJ2-7; 7 positions agree with TRBD2. The germline gives CDR1 MGHRA, CDR2 YSYEKL. The CDR3 is 14 residues long. J lost 4 bases, V lost 2 bases, and 5 bases had no gene match. The CDR3 nucleotides are TGCGCCAGCAGCCAACCAGCTAGCGGATACGAGCAGTACTTC. The encoded protein is CASSQPASGYEQYF.

The rearrangement joins TRBV12-3 or TRBV12-4 to TRBJ1-3; D is ambiguous. Trimming pared 6 bases from V and 4 bases from J, leaving 7 bases between. The CDR3 runs to 12 residues. The DNA for the CDR3 is TGTGCCAGCAGACCCGACGGAAACACCATATATTTT. Its translation is CASRPDGNTIYF.

This clonotype was recorded at least ten times. This chain connects TRBV21-1 to TRBJ1-5. TRBV21-1 is listed as a pseudogene. There are 10 residues in the CDR3. CDR3 DNA sequence: TGTGCCAGCTCAGATCAGCCCCAGCATTTT. It is translated as CASSDQPQHF.

The chain links TRBV6-2 or TRBV6-3 to TRBJ2-5; 16 bases line up with TRBD2. Trimming removed 6 bases from V and 5 bases from J; junction bases left unmatched: 6. The CDR3 is made up of 16 amino acids. Germline V lookup: CDR1 MNHEY, CDR2 SVGEGT. The CDR3 nucleotides read TGTGCCAGCAGGCTGGGGACTAGCGGGGGGGCGGAGACCCAGTACTTC. Translating gives CASRLGTSGGAETQYF.

There are a few counts of this clonotype. The chain links TRBV24-1 to TRBJ1-5; D unresolved. V lost 9 bases and J 2 bases, leaving 10 bases between the germline ends. Germline CDR1 KGHDR, CDR2 SFDVKD. This CDR3 is built from 13 residues. CDR3 DNA sequence: TGTGCCACCGGACTAGATGGCAATCAGCCCCAGCATTTT. This gives the protein CATGLDGNQPQHF.

The chain has TRBV7-6 and TRBJ1-2; unclear D gene. The CDR3 contains 15 residues. Trimming took off 5 bases at V and 5 bases at J, with 18 bases between the two ends. Looked up from germline, CDR1 is SGHVS and CDR2 is FNYEAQ. The CDR3 here is CASSPGDGLGYGYTF. The CDR3 nucleotides read TGTGCCAGCAGCCCAGGAGACGGACTTGGGTATGGCTACACCTTC. The whole variable domain, remainder taken from reference TRBV7-6 and TRBJ1-2, is GAGVSQSPRYKVTKRGQDVALRCDPISGHVSLYWYRQALGQGPEFLTYFNYEAQQDKSGLPNDRFSAERPEGSISTLTIQRTEQRDSAMYRCASSPGDGLGYGYTFGSGTRLTVV.